The T cell receptor beta chain under discussion was sequenced for a study of neurological immune-mediated disorders. Findings and caveats of the study: Sharing of CDR3 amino acid sequences among expanded clones across subjects was absent, suggesting private repertoires in all groups.

TCRdb reprocessed the 5' RACE reads with MiXCR, giving one entry per CDR3 protein. Of about 50,000 distinct CDR3 sequences listed, 10% were seen once; the top ten hold about 5.7%. This clonotype was recorded many times. Antigen: not known. The CDR3 totals 17 residues. The germline V gene has CDR1 SEHNR and CDR2 FQNEAQ (reference sequence). The V gene end was trimmed by 9 bases and the J gene end by 0 bases; junction bases not matched to a gene: 10. Sequencing was carried out using PBMCs. The sequence derives from a man between 65 and 85 years old with HTLV-1-associated myelopathy (HAM/TSP). The J gene is TRBJ2-2, the V gene TRBV7-9, with 10 positions matching TRBD2. CDR3 residues: CASSPNLAGANTGELFF. The CDR3 bases are TGTGCCAGTAGCCCGAATCTAGCGGGAGCGAACACCGGGGAGCTGTTTTTT.